The present entry profiles one TCR beta chain with its context. The length of the CDR3 is 16 residues. Trimming stripped 2 bases from V and 7 bases from J, with 18 bases between. Per the germline V gene, CDR1 is MDHEN and CDR2 is SYDVKM. The data stem from a study of T cell changes during pregnancy in multiple sclerosis. Repertoires were generated with immunoSEQ multiplex PCR, while TCRdb's copy carries only in-frame clones and drops some. The sample lists about 98,000 clones, around 90% occurring once. The TCR was taken from a female donor in good health, enrolled as a control in a pregnancy study. The sample consisted of peripheral blood, taken after pregnancy. J is TRBJ2-1 and V is TRBV28, with D perhaps matching TRBD1 (8 bases). The CDR3 DNA follows: TGTGCCAGCAGTTTAGACAGGGGCGGGAGAAGGAATGAGCAGTTCTTC. Translated, it gives CASSLDRGGRRNEQFF.